This T cell receptor beta chain was retrieved from a study of shared clonotypes between healthy human individuals. Comments on this clone: Its target is unknown.

The table came from immunoSEQ multiplex PCR; TCRdb's copy has only in-frame clones and leaves some out. The repertoire holds some 1,400,000 clones, with 95% to 97% as singletons. J lost 1 base, V lost 5 bases, and 5 bases had no gene match. The germline V gene encodes CDR1 MDHEN and CDR2 SYDVKM. The CDR3 runs 15 residues. General study findings and limits: Sharing across a handful of donors was seen in 4.5% to 5.5% of naive CD4 clonotypes.

The receptor was derived from a young man in good health. The genes are TRBV28 and TRBJ1-1; TRBD1 aligns across 9 bases. The specimen sequenced was naive CD4+ T cells sorted from blood. Documented subset: CD45RA+ positively selected. The CDR3 region is CASSLQGARNTEAFF. As DNA, the CDR3 is TGTGCCAGCAGTCTACAGGGGGCTAGGAACACTGAAGCTTTCTTT.